This T cell receptor beta chain is drawn from a study of blood T cell repertoires in COVID-19. The overall study: Donors in the United States, Italy and Spain gave samples during acute or convalescent COVID-19. From T cells, B-cell-depleted T cells, or PBMCs came the material, which was cDNA or gDNA.

V shed 4 bases and J 5 bases; nucleotides not matched to a gene: 3. Germline V gene sequence: CDR1 SGHNT, CDR2 YYREEE (reference sequence). This CDR3 is built from 13 residues. Sequenced by immunoSEQ multiplex PCR; TCRdb stores in-frame clones only, minus some. The sample holds about 73,000 clones, 75% to 90% seen once. This clone appeared a single time. The sequence derives from a man older than 75 with acute or convalescent COVID-19. The V and J genes are TRBV5-4 and TRBJ1-1, with 9 positions matching TRBD1. Sequencing was carried out using peripheral blood. The chain's CDR3 is CASSPDRGTEAFF. The CDR3 bases are TGTGCCAGCAGCCCCGACAGGGGGACTGAAGCTTTCTTT. The full variable domain, completed using reference TRBV5-4 and TRBJ1-1, is ETGVTQSPTHLIKTRGQQVTLRCSSQSGHNTVSWYQQALGQGPQFIFQYYREEENGRGNFPPRFSGLQFPNYSSELNVNALELDDSALYLCASSPDRGTEAFFGQGTRLTVV.